The 24 T cell receptor beta chains reported below all come from one sample, sequenced in a study of blood T cell repertoires in COVID-19. Assay used: immunoSEQ multiplex PCR; TCRdb lists only in-frame clones, some missing. This table has about 210,000 clones, 81% appearing once. Sequenced input: PBMCs or T cells enriched from blood (not recorded which). Receptors were obtained from a woman aged 50 to 65 with acute COVID-19.

This sequence joins TRBV28 and TRBJ1-1; 7 nucleotides align to TRBD1. The CDR3 has 15 amino acids. Germline-derived CDR1 and CDR2 are MDHEN and SYDVKM. V gave up 5 bases and J gave up 6 bases; unmatched junction bases: 12. The DNA for the CDR3 is TGTGCCAGCAGTGAATTTGACAGGGTAAGATCTGAAGCTTTCTTT. The encoded protein is CASSEFDRVRSEAFF.

V is TRBV6-6 and J is TRBJ1-2; D is uncertain. The germline V gene has CDR1 MNHNY and CDR2 SVGAGI (reference sequence). Trimming stripped 6 bases from V and 1 base from J, with 9 bases between. This CDR3 is built from 13 residues. The CDR3 DNA reads as TGTGCCAGCAGCCTAACAGATAACTATGGCTACACCTTC. Residues: CASSLTDNYGYTF.

The V gene is TRBV10-3, the J gene TRBJ2-1; 11 bases fit TRBD1. The germline V gene has CDR1 ENHRY and CDR2 SYGVKD. CDR3 size: 16 residues. J lost 4 bases, V lost 6 bases, and 8 bases had no gene match. This CDR3 reads CAIRRPGQGDYNEQFF. CDR3 bases: TGTGCCATCAGGAGACCGGGACAGGGGGATTACAATGAGCAGTTCTTC.

This clone was counted only a few times. J is TRBJ2-1 and V is TRBV14, with 12 bases identical to TRBD2. In germline, CDR1 is SGHDN, CDR2 FVKESK. This CDR3 region has 17 residues. V shed 0 bases, J shed 7 bases, and the junction held 7 bases outside the gene matches. The CDR3 coding sequence is TGTGCCAGCAGCCAAGAGCGGCTAGCGGGGGGGCCGAATGAGCAGTTCTTC. Protein sequence: CASSQERLAGGPNEQFF.

The chain has TRBV7-9 and TRBJ2-7, with 9 bases aligning to TRBD1. V was clipped by 5 bases and J by 2 bases; unmatched bases: 10. This CDR3 comprises 16 residues. Germline V CDR1 and CDR2: SEHNR, FQNEAQ (reference sequence). This chain's CDR3 is CASSPRQGVSTYEQYF. The CDR3 nucleotides are TGTGCCAGCAGCCCCCGACAGGGGGTGAGTACCTACGAGCAGTACTTC.

The rearrangement joins TRBV28 to TRBJ1-1, with 8 bases identical to TRBD1. Looked up from germline, CDR1 is MDHEN and CDR2 is SYDVKM. V lost 6 bases to trimming and J lost 8 bases; unmatched junction nucleotides: 5. The CDR3 sequence is 12 residues long. CDR3 sequence (DNA): TGTGCCAGCAGGCACCCAGGGGGCGAAGCTTTCTTT. The encoded protein is CASRHPGGEAFF.

This chain links TRBV14 with TRBJ2-7; D uncertain. The V gene's germline CDR1 is SGHDN and CDR2 FVKESK. The CDR3 is 14 amino acids. V was cut by 0 bases and J by 3 bases, with 9 bases left in between. This CDR3 is CASSQDAGVYEQYF. In DNA, the CDR3 is TGTGCCAGCAGCCAAGATGCCGGTGTCTACGAGCAGTACTTC.

This chain's CDR3 is CASRRTRGSSYEQYF. The CDR3 nucleotides are TGTGCCAGCAGACGAACGAGAGGGTCCTCCTACGAGCAGTACTTC. This sequence joins TRBV5-6 and TRBJ2-7; a possible D gene is TRBD2 (5 bases). This CDR3 has 15 amino acids. CDR1 SGHDT and CDR2 YYEEEE come from the germline V gene. Trimming left V 5 bases short and J 0 bases short, with 15 bases between.

A word on this clone: Other DNA sequences in this sample translate to the same CDR3. The rearrangement uses TRBV19 and TRBJ1-5, with 7 bases fitting TRBD1. V shed 5 bases, J shed 0 bases, and the junction held 4 bases outside the gene matches. This CDR3 has 15 residues. Germline lookup yields CDR1 LNHDA and CDR2 SQIVND (reference sequence). CDR3 coding DNA: TGTGCCAGTAGTCTCGACAGGGCTAGCAATCAGCCCCAGCATTTT. Its protein is CASSLDRASNQPQHF.

This clone was observed a handful of times. V is TRBV5-1 and J is TRBJ2-1, with 9 positions matching TRBD2. Germline V gene data show CDR1 as SGHRS and CDR2 as YFSETQ. V was clipped by 8 bases and J by 0 bases; unmatched bases: 6. The CDR3 totals 15 residues. Written as DNA, the CDR3 is TGCGCCAGTCAGCGGGAGGCGGGCTCCTACAATGAGCAGTTCTTC. It encodes CASQREAGSYNEQFF.

The chain has TRBV5-8 and TRBJ2-3; 10 nucleotides line up with TRBD2. The V segment lost 4 bases and the J segment 8 bases; nucleotides outside the gene matches: 10. Germline V CDR1 and CDR2: SGHTS, YDEGEE. The length of the CDR3 is 15 residues. The CDR3 DNA sequence: TGTGCCAGCAGCCCTGAGCGGGGGGGCTTGGGTACGCAGTATTTT. Translating it yields CASSPERGGLGTQYF.

This CDR3 is CSVTSGLSLLSYEQYF. CDR3 nucleotides: TGCAGCGTGACTTCAGGGCTCAGCCTCCTCTCCTACGAGCAGTACTTC. The rearrangement joins TRBV29-1 to TRBJ2-7; possible D gene TRBD1, 5 bases. V shed 6 bases and J shed 0 bases, with 21 bases lying between them. The CDR3 totals 16 residues. Germline CDR1 SQVTM, CDR2 ANQGSEA.

The chain recombines TRBV7-9 with TRBJ1-2; D is unresolved. The CDR3 has 16 amino acids. V dropped 0 bases and J dropped 0 bases, with 11 bases sitting between them. Per the germline V gene, CDR1 is SEHNR and CDR2 is FQNEAQ (reference sequence). DNA for the CDR3: TGTGCCAGCAGCTTAGCTTCTTTACTAGCTAACTATGGCTACACCTTC. Translating gives CASSLASLLANYGYTF. Supplemented by reference TRBV7-9 and TRBJ1-2, the full variable domain reads DTGVSQNPRHKITKRGQNVTFRCDPISEHNRLYWYRQTLGQGPEFLTYFQNEAQLEKSRLLSDRFSAERPKGSFSTLEIQRTEQGDSAMYLCASSLASLLANYGYTFGSGTRLTVV.

The rearrangement links TRBV5-5 to TRBJ2-7, with TRBD2 matching over 10 bases. The CDR3 is 14 residues long. J was trimmed by 5 bases and V by 3 bases; bases with no gene match: 5. Germline CDR1 SGHKS, CDR2 YYEKEE (reference sequence). CDR3 DNA: TGTGCCAGCAGCTGGAAGCGGGAGGGTAACGAGCAGTACTTC. Its translation: CASSWKREGNEQYF.

The V call is TRBV18, the J call TRBJ1-2; 8 bases fit TRBD1. Unmatched junction bases numbered 9, after V lost 2 bases and J lost 4 bases. This CDR3 region has 16 residues. Germline V gives CDR1 KGHSH, CDR2 LQKENI. The CDR3 reads CASSPSGGAGSYGYTF. DNA of the CDR3: TGTGCCAGCTCACCATCAGGGGGCGCAGGAAGCTATGGCTACACCTTC.

V and J are TRBV11-2 and TRBJ2-7; TRBD2 matches at 10 bases. The CDR3 has 17 amino acids. J gave up 2 bases and V 1 base, and 8 bases lay outside the gene matches. Germline V gives CDR1 SGHAT, CDR2 FQNNGV. This CDR3 reads CASSLVVSLAGAYEQYF. CDR3 nucleotide sequence: TGTGCCAGCAGCTTAGTCGTGTCGCTAGCGGGGGCCTACGAGCAGTACTTC.

The chain uses TRBV28 and TRBJ2-5, with D perhaps TRBD1 (7 bases). Trimming removed 8 bases from V and 2 bases from J, with 18 bases in between. Germline V CDR1 and CDR2: MDHEN, SYDVKM. The CDR3 sequence is 15 residues long. The DNA for the CDR3 is TGTGCCAGCCAGGGGGGCTCCCTACTTCAAGAGACCCAGTACTTC. Translation: CASQGGSLLQETQYF. The full variable domain, rest sourced from reference TRBV28 and TRBJ2-5, is DVKVTQSSRYLVKRTGEKVFLECVQDMDHENMFWYRQDPGLGLRLIYFSYDVKMKEKGDIPEGYSVSREKKERFSLILESASTNQTSMYLCASQGGSLLQETQYFGPGTRLLVL.

Comment on this clone: This sample also contains other DNA sequences that code for the same CDR3. The genes are TRBV4-1 and TRBJ1-5; D may be TRBD1 (5 bases). The germline CDR1 and CDR2 sequences are MGHRA and YSYEKL. This CDR3 is built from 13 residues. The V end lost 0 bases, the J end lost 7 bases, and 7 bases lay between the germline ends. CDR3 nucleotides: TGCGCCAGCAGCCAAGATCCAGGGCAGCCCCAGCATTTT. Residues: CASSQDPGQPQHF.

This chain connects TRBV4-1 to TRBJ1-5, with D perhaps matching TRBD1 (6 bases). Germline V gives CDR1 MGHRA, CDR2 YSYEKL. Trimming cost V 2 bases and J 10 bases, with 15 bases left between them. The length of the CDR3 is 14 residues. As DNA, the CDR3 is TGCGCCAGCAGCCAATACAGGGTCGCCGCCCCCCAGCATTTT. Amino acid sequence: CASSQYRVAAPQHF.

The gene calls are TRBV18 and TRBJ1-4, with D perhaps matching TRBD1 (6 bases). The CDR3 is 13 amino acids. CDR1 is KGHSH, CDR2 LQKENI, per germline. Trimming removed 4 bases from V and 8 bases from J, with 11 bases in between. The CDR3 protein is CASSRTGTEKLFF. Written as DNA, the CDR3 is TGTGCCAGCTCACGAACAGGGACCGAAAAACTGTTTTTT.

For this clone: The same CDR3 also results from other DNA sequences found in this sample. The gene calls are TRBV6-2 or TRBV6-3 and TRBJ2-2, with D possibly being TRBD2 (5 bases). Per the germline V gene, CDR1 is MNHEY and CDR2 is SVGEGT. The CDR3 sequence is 14 residues long. V lost 0 bases to trimming and J lost 7 bases, with 9 bases between them. CDR3 amino acids: CASSYSRGHGELFF. CDR3 nucleotides: TGTGCCAGCAGTTACTCCAGAGGGCACGGGGAGCTGTTTTTT.

This chain links TRBV29-1 with TRBJ2-2, with 11 bases lining up with TRBD1. The germline V gene encodes CDR1 SQVTM and CDR2 ANQGSEA. This CDR3 is 15 amino acids long. Trimming at V came to 6 bases and at J to 2 bases, leaving 5 bases not matched to a gene. CDR3 residues: CSVRTGGGNTGELFF. In DNA form, the CDR3 reads TGCAGCGTACGGACAGGGGGCGGTAACACCGGGGAGCTGTTTTTT.

The chain is built from TRBV7-2 and TRBJ1-6; no clear D gene. CDR3 length: 15 amino acids. The germline V gene encodes CDR1 SGHTA and CDR2 FQGNSA. V was trimmed by 1 base and J by 9 bases, leaving 13 bases between them. CDR3 nucleotides: TGTGCCAGCAGCTTAGAGTCCGGGGTCAGTTCACCCCTCCACTTT. Amino acid sequence: CASSLESGVSSPLHF.

The V gene is TRBV30, the J gene TRBJ1-1; 8 bases fit TRBD1. CDR1 and CDR2 from the germline V gene are GTSNPN and SVGIG (reference sequence). This CDR3 is 15 amino acids long. Trimming at V came to 5 bases and at J to 4 bases, leaving 12 bases not matched to a gene. As DNA, the CDR3 is TGTGCCTGGGCTAGCCCTGGACAGGGAGGCACTGAAGCTTTCTTT. This codes for CAWASPGQGGTEAFF.